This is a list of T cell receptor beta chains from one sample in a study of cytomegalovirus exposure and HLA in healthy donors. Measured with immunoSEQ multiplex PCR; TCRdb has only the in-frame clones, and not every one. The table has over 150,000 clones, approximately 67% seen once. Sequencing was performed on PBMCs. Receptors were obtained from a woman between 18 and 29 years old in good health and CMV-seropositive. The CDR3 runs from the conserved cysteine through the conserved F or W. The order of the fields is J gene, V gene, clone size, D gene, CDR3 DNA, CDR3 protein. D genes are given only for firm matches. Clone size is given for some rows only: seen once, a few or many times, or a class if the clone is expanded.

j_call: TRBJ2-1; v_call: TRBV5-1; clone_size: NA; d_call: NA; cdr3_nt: TGCGCCAGCAGCTACTTGGGGGGTCTCTCCTACAATGAGCAGTTCTTC; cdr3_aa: CASSYLGGLSYNEQFF
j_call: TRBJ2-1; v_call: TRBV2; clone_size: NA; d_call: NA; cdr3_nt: TGTGCCAGCAGTGCGCAGCGGCTGAATGAGCAGTTCTTC; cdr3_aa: CASSAQRLNEQFF
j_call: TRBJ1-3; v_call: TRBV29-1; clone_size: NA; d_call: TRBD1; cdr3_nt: TGCAGCGTCGAAGAACCGACAGGGACCTCTGGAAACACCATATATTTT; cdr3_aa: CSVEEPTGTSGNTIYF
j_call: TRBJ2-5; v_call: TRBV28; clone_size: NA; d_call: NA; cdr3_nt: TGTGCCAGCAGTTTAGGCCTAGGAAGAGTGACCCAGTACTTC; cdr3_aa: CASSLGLGRVTQYF
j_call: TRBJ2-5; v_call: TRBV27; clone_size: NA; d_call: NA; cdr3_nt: TGTGCCAGCGCTACTAGCTTGGAGACCCAGTACTTC; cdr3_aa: CASATSLETQYF
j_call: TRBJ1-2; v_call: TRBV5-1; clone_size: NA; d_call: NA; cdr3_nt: TGCGCCAGCAGCTTGGCGGACAGATTGCATGGCTACACCTTC; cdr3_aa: CASSLADRLHGYTF
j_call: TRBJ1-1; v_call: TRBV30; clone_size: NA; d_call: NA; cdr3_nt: TGTGCCTGGTCACAGGTGAACACTGAAGCTTTCTTT; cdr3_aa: CAWSQVNTEAFF
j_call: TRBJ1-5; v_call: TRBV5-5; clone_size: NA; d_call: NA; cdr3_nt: TGTGCCAGCAGCTTGGTTTGGACAGACAATCAGCCCCAGCATTTT; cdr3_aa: CASSLVWTDNQPQHF
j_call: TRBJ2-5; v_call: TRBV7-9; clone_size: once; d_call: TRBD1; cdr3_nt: TGTGCCAGCAGCTTAGACAGGGGGCTAAGAGAGACCCAGTACTTC; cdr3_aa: CASSLDRGLRETQYF
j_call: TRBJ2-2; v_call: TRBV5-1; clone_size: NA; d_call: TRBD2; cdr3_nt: TGCGCCAGCAGCTTTCGGACTAGCGGGAGAACCGGGGAGCTGTTTTTT; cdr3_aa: CASSFRTSGRTGELFF
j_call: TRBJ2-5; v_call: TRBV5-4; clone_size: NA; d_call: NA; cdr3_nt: TGTGCCAGCAGCCCAACAGGCGGAGAGACCCAGTACTTC; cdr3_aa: CASSPTGGETQYF
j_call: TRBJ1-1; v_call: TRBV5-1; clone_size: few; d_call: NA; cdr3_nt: TGCGCCAGCAGCTCCTCGTACTCTGAAGCTTTCTTT; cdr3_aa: CASSSSYSEAFF
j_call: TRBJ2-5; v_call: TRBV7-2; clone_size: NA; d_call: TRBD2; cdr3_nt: TGTGCCAGCAGCTCGATCCGGGGGGGTCCTCTCACCCAGTACTTC; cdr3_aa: CASSSIRGGPLTQYF
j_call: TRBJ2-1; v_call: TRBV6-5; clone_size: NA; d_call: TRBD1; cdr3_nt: TGTGCCAGCAGTCAACAGTCCAGGGGGATCAATGAGCAGTTCTTC; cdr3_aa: CASSQQSRGINEQFF
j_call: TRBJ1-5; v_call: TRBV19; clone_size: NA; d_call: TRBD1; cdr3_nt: TGTGCCAGTAGGCTCTGGACAGGGGATTCTCAGCCCCAGCATTTT; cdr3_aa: CASRLWTGDSQPQHF
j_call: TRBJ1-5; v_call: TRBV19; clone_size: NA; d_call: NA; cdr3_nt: TGTGCCAGTAGTCTGGAGGGCCCGGCTATTTCGCCCCAGCATTTT; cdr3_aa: CASSLEGPAISPQHF
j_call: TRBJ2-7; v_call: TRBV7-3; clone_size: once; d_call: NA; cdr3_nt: TGTGCCAGCAGCCCCCTCCCAGGGGGGAACGAGCAGTACTTC; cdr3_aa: CASSPLPGGNEQYF
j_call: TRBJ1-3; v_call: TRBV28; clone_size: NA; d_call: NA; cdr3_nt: TGTGCCAGCAGTTTAGGGGCGCGGGGGGCTGGAAACACCATATATTTT; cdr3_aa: CASSLGARGAGNTIYF
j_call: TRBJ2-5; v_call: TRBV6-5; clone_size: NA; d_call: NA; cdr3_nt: TGTGCCAGCAGTACCGGGGTCGAAGAGACCCAGTACTTC; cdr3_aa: CASSTGVEETQYF
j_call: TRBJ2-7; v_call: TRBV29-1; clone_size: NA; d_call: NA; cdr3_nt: TGCAGCGTAAACGGGGGCTGGGGGGGCGACGAGCAGTACTTC; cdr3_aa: CSVNGGWGGDEQYF
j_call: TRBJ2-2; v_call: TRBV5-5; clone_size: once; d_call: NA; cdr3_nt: TGTGCCAGCAGCACGGGGAGCACCGGGGAGCTGTTTTTT; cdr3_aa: CASSTGSTGELFF
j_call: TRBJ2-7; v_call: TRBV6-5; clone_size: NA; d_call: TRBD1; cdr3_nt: TGTGCCAGCAGTTCCCCGATGGGGACAGGCACATACGAGCAGTACTTC; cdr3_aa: CASSSPMGTGTYEQYF